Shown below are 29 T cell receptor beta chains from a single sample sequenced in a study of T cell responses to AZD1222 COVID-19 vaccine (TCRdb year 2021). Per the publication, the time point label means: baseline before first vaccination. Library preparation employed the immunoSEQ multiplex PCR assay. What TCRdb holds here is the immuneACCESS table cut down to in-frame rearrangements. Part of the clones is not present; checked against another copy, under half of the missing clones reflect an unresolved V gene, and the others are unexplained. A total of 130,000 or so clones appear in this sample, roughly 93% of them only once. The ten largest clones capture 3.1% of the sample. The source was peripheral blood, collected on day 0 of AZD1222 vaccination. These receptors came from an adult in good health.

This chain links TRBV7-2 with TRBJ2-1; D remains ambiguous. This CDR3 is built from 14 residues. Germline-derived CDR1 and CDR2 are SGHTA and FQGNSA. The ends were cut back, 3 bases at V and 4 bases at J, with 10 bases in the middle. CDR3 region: CASSFFTNYNEQFF. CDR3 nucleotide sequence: TGTGCCAGCAGCTTCTTCACTAATTACAATGAGCAGTTCTTC.

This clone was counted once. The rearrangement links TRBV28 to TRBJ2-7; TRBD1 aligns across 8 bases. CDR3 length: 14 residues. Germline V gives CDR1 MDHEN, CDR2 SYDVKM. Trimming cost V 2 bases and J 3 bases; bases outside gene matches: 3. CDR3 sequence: CASSLGQGYYEQYF. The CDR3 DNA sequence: TGTGCCAGCAGTTTAGGACAGGGCTACTACGAGCAGTACTTC.

Here the CDR3 DNA reads TGTGCCAGTAGTTCAAGACTAGCAAAATTCTCCTACGAGCAGTACTTC. Amino acid sequence: CASSSRLAKFSYEQYF. The gene calls are TRBV19 and TRBJ2-7; 7 bases fit TRBD2. V lost 5 bases to trimming and J lost 0 bases; unmatched junction nucleotides: 10. Germline values: CDR1 LNHDA, CDR2 SQIVND (reference sequence). The CDR3 contains 16 residues.

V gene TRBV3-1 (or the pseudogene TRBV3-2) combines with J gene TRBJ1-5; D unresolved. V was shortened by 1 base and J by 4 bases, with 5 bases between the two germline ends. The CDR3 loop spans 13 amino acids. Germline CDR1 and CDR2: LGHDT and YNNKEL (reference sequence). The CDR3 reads CASSQVRNQPQHF. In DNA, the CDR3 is TGTGCCAGCAGCCAAGTACGTAATCAGCCCCAGCATTTT.

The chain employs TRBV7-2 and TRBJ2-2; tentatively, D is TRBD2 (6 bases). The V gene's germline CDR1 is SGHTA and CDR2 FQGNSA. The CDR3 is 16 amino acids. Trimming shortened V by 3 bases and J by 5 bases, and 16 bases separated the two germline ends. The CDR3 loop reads CASSFRSRAGTGELFF. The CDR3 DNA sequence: TGTGCCAGCAGCTTCCGCTCGAGGGCGGGAACCGGGGAGCTGTTTTTT.

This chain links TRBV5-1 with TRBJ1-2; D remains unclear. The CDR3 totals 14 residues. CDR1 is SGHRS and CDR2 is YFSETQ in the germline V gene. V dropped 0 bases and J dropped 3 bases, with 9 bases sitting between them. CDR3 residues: CASSLDGLYYGYTF. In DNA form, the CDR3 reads TGCGCCAGCAGCTTGGATGGACTCTACTATGGCTACACCTTC.

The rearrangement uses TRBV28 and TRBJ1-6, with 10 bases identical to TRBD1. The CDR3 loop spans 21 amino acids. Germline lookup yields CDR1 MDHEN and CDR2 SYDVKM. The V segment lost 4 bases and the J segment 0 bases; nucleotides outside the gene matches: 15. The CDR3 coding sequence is TGTGCCAGCAGTTCCTACTGGACAGGGGGAGACCTTAGCTCCTATAATTCACCCCTCCACTTT. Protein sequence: CASSSYWTGGDLSSYNSPLHF. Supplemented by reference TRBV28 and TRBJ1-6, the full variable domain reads DVKVTQSSRYLVKRTGEKVFLECVQDMDHENMFWYRQDPGLGLRLIYFSYDVKMKEKGDIPEGYSVSREKKERFSLILESASTNQTSMYLCASSSYWTGGDLSSYNSPLHFGNGTRLTVT.

The CDR3 bases are TGCGCCAGCAGCTTGCGCTCCCAGTCCAATGAGCAGTTCTTC. It is translated as CASSLRSQSNEQFF. The gene calls are TRBV5-1 and TRBJ2-1, with no clear D. Germline V gene lookup returns CDR1 SGHRS and CDR2 YFSETQ. This CDR3 is 14 amino acids long. Trimming removed 1 base at V and 6 bases at J, with 11 bases between.

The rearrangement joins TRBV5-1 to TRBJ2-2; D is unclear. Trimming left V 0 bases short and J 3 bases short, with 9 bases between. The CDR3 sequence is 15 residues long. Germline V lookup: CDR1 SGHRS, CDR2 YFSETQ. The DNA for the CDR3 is TGCGCCAGCAGCTTGGTGGCTAGAGACACCGGGGAGCTGTTTTTT. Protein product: CASSLVARDTGELFF.

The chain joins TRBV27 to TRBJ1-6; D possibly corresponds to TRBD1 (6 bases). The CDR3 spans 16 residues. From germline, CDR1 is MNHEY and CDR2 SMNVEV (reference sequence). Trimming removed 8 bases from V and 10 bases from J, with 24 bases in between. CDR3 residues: CASRSDSFLVGSPLHF. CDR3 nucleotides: TGTGCCAGCCGCTCGGACAGCTTCCTTGTAGGGTCACCCCTCCACTTT.

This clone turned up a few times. CDR3 DNA sequence: TGTGCCAGCAGTCCATACAAACCGACAGGGCCCACCGGGGAGCTGTTTTTT. Amino acids: CASSPYKPTGPTGELFF. The rearrangement links TRBV27 to TRBJ2-2, with 7 nucleotides matching TRBD1. The V segment lost 5 bases and the J segment 4 bases; nucleotides outside the gene matches: 13. Per germline, CDR1 MNHEY and CDR2 SMNVEV (reference sequence). The CDR3 extends over 17 amino acids.

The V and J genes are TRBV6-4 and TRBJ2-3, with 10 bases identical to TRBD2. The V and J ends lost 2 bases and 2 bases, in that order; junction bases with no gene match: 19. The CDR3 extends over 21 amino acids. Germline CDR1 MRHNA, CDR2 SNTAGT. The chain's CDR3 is CASSDEKADPKTSGLTDTQYF. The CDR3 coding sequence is TGTGCCAGCAGTGACGAGAAGGCGGATCCGAAGACTAGCGGGCTCACAGATACGCAGTATTTT.

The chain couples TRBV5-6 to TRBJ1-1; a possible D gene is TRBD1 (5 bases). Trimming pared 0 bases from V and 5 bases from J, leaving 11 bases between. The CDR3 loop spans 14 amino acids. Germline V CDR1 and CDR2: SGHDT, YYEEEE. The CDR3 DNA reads TGTGCCAGCAGCTTGGCGGGAGAGGGGACTGAAGCTTTCTTT. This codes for CASSLAGEGTEAFF.

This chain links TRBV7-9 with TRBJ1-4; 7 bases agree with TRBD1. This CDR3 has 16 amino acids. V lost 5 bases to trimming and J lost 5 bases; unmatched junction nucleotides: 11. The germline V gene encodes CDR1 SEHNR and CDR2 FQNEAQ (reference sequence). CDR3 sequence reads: CASSLGVGQKNEKLFF. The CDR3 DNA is TGTGCCAGCAGCCTTGGGGTGGGACAGAAAAATGAAAAACTGTTTTTT.

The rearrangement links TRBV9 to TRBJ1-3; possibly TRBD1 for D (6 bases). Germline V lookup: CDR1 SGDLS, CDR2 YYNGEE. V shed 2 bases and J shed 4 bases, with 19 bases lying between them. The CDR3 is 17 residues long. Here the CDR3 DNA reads TGTGCCAGCAGCGTCGGTCAGGGGACCACATGGGGAAACACCATATATTTT. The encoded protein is CASSVGQGTTWGNTIYF.

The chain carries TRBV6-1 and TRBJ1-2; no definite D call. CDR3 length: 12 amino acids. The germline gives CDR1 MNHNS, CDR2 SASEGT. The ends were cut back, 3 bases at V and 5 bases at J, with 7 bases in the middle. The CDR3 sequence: CASSEGWYGYTF. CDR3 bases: TGTGCCAGCAGTGAGGGGTGGTATGGCTACACCTTC.

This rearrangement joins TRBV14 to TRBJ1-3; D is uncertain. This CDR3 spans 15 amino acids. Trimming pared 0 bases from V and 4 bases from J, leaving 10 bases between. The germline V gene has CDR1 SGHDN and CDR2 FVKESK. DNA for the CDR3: TGTGCCAGCAGCCAAGAAGGGCCGATCGGAAACACCATATATTTT. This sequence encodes CASSQEGPIGNTIYF.

The DNA of the CDR3 is TGTGCCAGCAGACTTCTAGCGGGGAGCTCCTACGAGCAGTACTTC. Translation gives CASRLLAGSSYEQYF. The chain uses TRBV6-5 and TRBJ2-7; 9 nucleotides line up with TRBD2. V trimming: 6 bases; J trimming: 0 bases; junction bases outside the gene matches: 6. This CDR3 comprises 15 residues. Germline CDR1 is MNHEY and CDR2 is SVGAGI.

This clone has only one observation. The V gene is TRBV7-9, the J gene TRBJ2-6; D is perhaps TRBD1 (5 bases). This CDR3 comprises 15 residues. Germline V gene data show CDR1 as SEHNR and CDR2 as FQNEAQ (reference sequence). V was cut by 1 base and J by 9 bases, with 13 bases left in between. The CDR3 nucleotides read TGTGCCAGCAGCTTAGTAGGAAGGGGTGGCAACGTCCTGACTTTC. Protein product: CASSLVGRGGNVLTF.

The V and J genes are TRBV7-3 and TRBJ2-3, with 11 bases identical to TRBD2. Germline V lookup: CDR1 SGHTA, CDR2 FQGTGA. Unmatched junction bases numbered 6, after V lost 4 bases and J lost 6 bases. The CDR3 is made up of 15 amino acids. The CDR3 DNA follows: TGTGCCAGCAGCTCCACGGGACTAGCGGCCGATACGCAGTATTTT. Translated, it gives CASSSTGLAADTQYF.

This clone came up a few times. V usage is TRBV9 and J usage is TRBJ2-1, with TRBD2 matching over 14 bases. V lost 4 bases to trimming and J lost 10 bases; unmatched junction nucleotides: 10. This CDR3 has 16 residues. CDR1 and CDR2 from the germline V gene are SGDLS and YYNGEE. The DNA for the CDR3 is TGTGCCAGCAGCCTCCGGGGACTAGCGGGAGCCGGGGAGCAGTTCTTC. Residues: CASSLRGLAGAGEQFF. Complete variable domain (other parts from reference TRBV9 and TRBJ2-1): DSGVTQTPKHLITATGQRVTLRCSPRSGDLSVYWYQQSLDQGLQFLIQYYNGEERAKGNILERFSAQQFPDLHSELNLSSLELGDSALYFCASSLRGLAGAGEQFFGPGTRLTVL.

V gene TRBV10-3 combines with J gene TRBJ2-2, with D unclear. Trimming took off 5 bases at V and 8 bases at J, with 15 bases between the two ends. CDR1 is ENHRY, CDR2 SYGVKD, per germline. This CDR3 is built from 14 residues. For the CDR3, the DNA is TGTGCCATCAGTATCGGCCCCTCAAGGGGGGAGCTGTTTTTT. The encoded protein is CAISIGPSRGELFF.

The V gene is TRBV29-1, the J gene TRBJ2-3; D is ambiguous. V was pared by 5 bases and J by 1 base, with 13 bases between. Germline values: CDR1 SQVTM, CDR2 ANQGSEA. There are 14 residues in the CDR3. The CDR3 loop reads CSVSGEPGTDTQYF. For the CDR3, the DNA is TGCAGCGTTTCGGGCGAGCCCGGCACAGATACGCAGTATTTT.

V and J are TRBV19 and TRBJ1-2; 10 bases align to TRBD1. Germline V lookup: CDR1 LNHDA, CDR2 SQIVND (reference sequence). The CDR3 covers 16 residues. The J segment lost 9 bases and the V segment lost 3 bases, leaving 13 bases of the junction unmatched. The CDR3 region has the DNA TGTGCCAGTAGTATGAGACAGGGGGCAAAGTTATTCAGCTACACCTTC. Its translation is CASSMRQGAKLFSYTF.

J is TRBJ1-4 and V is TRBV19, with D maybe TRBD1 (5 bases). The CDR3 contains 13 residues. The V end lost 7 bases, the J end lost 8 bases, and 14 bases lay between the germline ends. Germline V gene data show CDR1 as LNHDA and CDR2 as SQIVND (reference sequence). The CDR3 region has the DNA TGTGCCAGTACGACCGGGGGATGGGAAAAACTGTTTTTT. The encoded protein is CASTTGGWEKLFF.

Here the CDR3 reads CASSLRGSYGYTF. CDR3 coding DNA: TGTGCCAGCAGTTTAAGGGGGAGCTATGGCTACACCTTC. The chain carries TRBV28 and TRBJ1-2, with D perhaps matching TRBD1 (6 bases). This CDR3 spans 13 amino acids. V gave up 2 bases and J gave up 4 bases, with 8 bases separating them. Germline V gene data show CDR1 as MDHEN and CDR2 as SYDVKM.

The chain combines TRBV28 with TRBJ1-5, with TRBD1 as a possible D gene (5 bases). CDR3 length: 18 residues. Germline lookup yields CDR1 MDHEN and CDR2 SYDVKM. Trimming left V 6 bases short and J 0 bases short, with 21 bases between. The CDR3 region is CASSRPGILRVSNQPQHF. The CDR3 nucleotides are TGTGCCAGCAGCCGGCCTGGTATCCTCAGGGTTAGCAATCAGCCCCAGCATTTT.

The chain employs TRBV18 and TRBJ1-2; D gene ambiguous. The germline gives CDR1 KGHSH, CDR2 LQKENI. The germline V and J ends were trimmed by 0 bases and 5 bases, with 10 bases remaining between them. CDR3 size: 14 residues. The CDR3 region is CASSPPSQEYGYTF. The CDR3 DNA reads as TGTGCCAGCTCACCACCGTCGCAGGAGTATGGCTACACCTTC.

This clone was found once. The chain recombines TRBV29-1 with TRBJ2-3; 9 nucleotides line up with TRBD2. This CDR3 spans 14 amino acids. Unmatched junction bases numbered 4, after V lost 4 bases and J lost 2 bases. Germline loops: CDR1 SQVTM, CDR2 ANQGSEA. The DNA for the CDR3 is TGCAGCGTTGTGGTAGCGGGGGTCACAGATACGCAGTATTTT. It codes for CSVVVAGVTDTQYF.